The clone carrying this T cell receptor (beta chain) has ten or more counts. Its matching antigen is unknown. TCRdb used MiXCR to reprocess the 5' RACE reads, holding one entry per CDR3 protein. The table shows hundreds of thousands of distinct CDR3 sequences, with 8% to 9% occurring only once. The record originates from a study of identical twins. Trimming removed 3 bases from V and 7 bases from J, with 13 bases in between. From germline, CDR1 is SEHNR and CDR2 FQNEAQ (reference sequence). This CDR3 has 14 amino acids. Overall study results and limits: Invariant MAIT and iNKT cells could partly confound zero-insertion analyses.

The same sample was also used in a study of yellow fever vaccine responses in identical twins.

The sequencing sample was made of memory (CD45RO+) T cells sorted from blood. The TCR was taken from a young woman in good health. The chain is built from TRBV7-9 and TRBJ1-5; D remains unclear. CDR3 nucleotides: TGTGCCAGCAGCTTTGACGGGAACCAGCAGCCCCAGCATTTT. This sequence encodes CASSFDGNQQPQHF.